These T cell receptor beta chains were read from a single sample in a study of control samples from healthy donors and cancer patients. Data came from immunoSEQ multiplex PCR; TCRdb stores just in-frame clones and leaves some out. The table lists around 140,000 clones, 75% to 95% of them singletons. Material for sequencing was blood. Receptors were obtained from a man aged 25-40 years in good health. The CDR3 runs from the conserved cysteine through the conserved F or W. D genes are given only for firm matches. A row's size may be missing; if present it is once, few, many or a size class.

. TRBJ2-3 TRBD2 17 TRBV9 TGTGCCAGCAGCGTAGGGACTAGCGGGGGGGCCATCGATACGCAGTATTTT CASSVGTSGGAIDTQYF
. TRBJ2-1 . 14 TRBV11-2 TGTGCCAGCAGCATAGGGACGCTCTACAATGAGCAGTTCTTC CASSIGTLYNEQFF
. TRBJ2-2 . 12 TRBV9 TGTGCCAGCAGCGTGTGGGCCGGGGAGCTGTTTTTT CASSVWAGELFF
. TRBJ1-3 . 18 TRBV27 TGTGCCAGCAGTTTATCAGGGCTCCCGGGGCGATCTGGAAACACCATATATTTT CASSLSGLPGRSGNTIYF
. TRBJ1-5 . 13 TRBV27 TGTGCCAGCAGTTTTAACAGCCATCAGCCCCAGCATTTT CASSFNSHQPQHF
. TRBJ2-1 TRBD2 15 TRBV9 TGTGCCAGCAGCGCTAGCGGGGGGGCCGGCAATGAGCAGTTCTTC CASSASGGAGNEQFF
once TRBJ1-1 TRBD1 16 TRBV6-5 TGTGCCAGCAGTTACCGACAGGGGTGGATGAGCACTGAAGCTTTCTTT CASSYRQGWMSTEAFF
. TRBJ1-2 . 14 TRBV7-3 TGTGCCAGCAGCCCAGGAGACAGCCTCTATGGCTACACCTTC CASSPGDSLYGYTF
. TRBJ2-2 . 14 TRBV27 TGTGCCAGCAGGGACTTTTTTAACACCGGGGAGCTGTTTTTT CASRDFFNTGELFF
. TRBJ1-2 TRBD1 13 TRBV6-5 TGTGCCAGCAGTCCAGGGGGATACTATGGCTACACCTTC CASSPGGYYGYTF
. TRBJ1-2 . 13 TRBV19 TGTGCCAGTAGTATAGAACAGGGCTGGGGCTACACCTTC CASSIEQGWGYTF
. TRBJ2-7 TRBD1 14 TRBV19 TGTGCCAGTAGTGCCGGACAGGGTCCCTACGAGCAGTACTTC CASSAGQGPYEQYF
. TRBJ1-2 . 14 TRBV12-5 TGTGCTAGTGGACTTGGAGCCGGAGAATATGGCTACACCTTC CASGLGAGEYGYTF
. TRBJ1-1 . 13 TRBV11-2 TGTGCCAGCAGCTTAGATCGAGTTCAAGGGGCTTTCTTT CASSLDRVQGAFF
. TRBJ1-6 . 13 TRBV18 TGTGCCAGCTCACCTGACAGGACCTCACCCCTCCACTTT CASSPDRTSPLHF
. TRBJ2-7 . 14 TRBV5-6 TGTGCCAGCAGCTTGGGGACGGGTCGTTACGAGCAGTACTTC CASSLGTGRYEQYF
once TRBJ2-1 . 13 TRBV7-9 TGTGCCAGCAGCCCAGTAGGGGTCAATGAGCAGTTCTTC CASSPVGVNEQFF
. TRBJ2-7 . 16 TRBV7-9 TGTGCCAGCAGCCCCCCGACGGGCATTCAAACCTTAGAGCAGTACTTC CASSPPTGIQTLEQYF
. TRBJ2-1 . 13 TRBV11-3 TGTGCCAGCAGCTTAGCGAGGGGCAATGAGCAGTTCTTC CASSLARGNEQFF
. TRBJ2-3 . 15 TRBV5-1 TGCGCCAGCAGCTTGGATGGGAAGAGCACAGATACGCAGTATTTT CASSLDGKSTDTQYF
. TRBJ2-1 TRBD2 14 TRBV27 TGTGCCAGCAGTATAGCGGGGGGGCCAATTGAGCAGTTCTTC CASSIAGGPIEQFF
. TRBJ2-3 . 13 TRBV18 TGTGCCAGCTCCCCGCGTCACGCAGATACGCAGTATTTT CASSPRHADTQYF
few TRBJ1-2 TRBD1 16 TRBV28 TGTGCCAGCAGCCCAATACGGACAGGAGGTAGCTATGGCTACACCTTC CASSPIRTGGSYGYTF
. TRBJ1-2 . 14 TRBV4-1 TGCGCCAGCAGCCAAGAGGCGGGATACTATGGCTACACCTTC CASSQEAGYYGYTF
once TRBJ2-2 TRBD1 18 TRBV9 TGTGCCAGCAGCCCATGGGGGACAGGGGTCGCGAACACCGGGGAGCTGTTTTTT CASSPWGTGVANTGELFF
. TRBJ2-7 TRBD2 18 TRBV28 TGTGCCAGCAGTCGTCCCGGGACTAGCGGGGGGAATTTCTACGAGCAGTACTTC CASSRPGTSGGNFYEQYF
. TRBJ1-1 . 12 TRBV5-1 TGCGCCAGCAGCTTTTTAGGGGGGGTGGCTTTCTTT CASSFLGGVAFF
. TRBJ2-3 TRBD1 16 TRBV7-9 TGTGCCAGCAGCTTAGGAAACCCGGACAGGGGAAATACGCAGTATTTT CASSLGNPDRGNTQYF
. TRBJ1-1 . 14 TRBV28 TGTGCCAGCAGATTCAGGGTCGGTGGGACTGAAGCTTTCTTT CASRFRVGGTEAFF
. TRBJ1-1 . 13 TRBV7-9 TGTGCCAGCAGCTCAGACAGATACACTGAAGCTTTCTTT CASSSDRYTEAFF
. TRBJ1-2 TRBD1 15 TRBV14 TGTGCCAGCAGCCAAGATATGGACAGGTTCTATGGCTACACCTTC CASSQDMDRFYGYTF
. TRBJ1-5 . 14 TRBV5-1 TGCGCCAGCAGCCCCGCGGGTGTAAATCAGCCCCAGCATTTT CASSPAGVNQPQHF
. TRBJ2-1 . 12 TRBV11-2 TGTGCCAGCAGCCCTGGGTATTCTGAGCAGTTCTTC CASSPGYSEQFF
. TRBJ2-7 . 15 TRBV5-1 TGCGCCAGCAGCTTGGGTCTGGGGGGCTTCTACGAGCAGTACTTC CASSLGLGGFYEQYF